This entry lists 20 T cell receptor beta chains sequenced from one sample in a study of cytomegalovirus exposure and HLA in healthy donors. Primers included in the PCR were 60 Vbeta and 13 Jbeta primers. Assay: immunoSEQ multiplex PCR; the TCRdb copy retains only in-frame clones and omits some. The repertoire has hundreds of thousands of clones, nearly 80% of them found once; the top ten carry about 2%. Sequencing was performed on PBMCs. Receptors were obtained from a male donor in good health and CMV-seronegative.

This clone turned up a few times. V and J are TRBV2 and TRBJ1-5; the D is unclear. Trimming removed 6 bases from V and 4 bases from J, with 7 bases in between. The CDR3 spans 12 residues. Germline values: CDR1 SNHLY, CDR2 FYNNEI. CDR3 in amino acids: CASRQSNQPQHF. The CDR3 DNA is TGTGCCAGCAGACAGAGTAATCAGCCCCAGCATTTT.

The count of this clone is one. The chain couples TRBV19 to TRBJ2-5; TRBD1 matches 7 bases. With V trimmed by 3 bases and J by 1 base, 5 bases remained unmatched. CDR3 length: 15 amino acids. Germline CDR1 and CDR2: LNHDA and SQIVND (reference sequence). The CDR3 DNA follows: TGTGCCAGTAGTATTCCCTACAGGGGCCAAGAGACCCAGTACTTC. Its translation: CASSIPYRGQETQYF.

The chain has TRBV28 and TRBJ1-6, with unresolved D. Germline V lookup: CDR1 MDHEN, CDR2 SYDVKM. The CDR3 is made up of 17 amino acids. Trimming left V 7 bases short and J 1 base short, with 17 bases between. The CDR3 nucleotides read TGTGCCAGCACCCCGAGGGAACGAGGGTCCTATAATTCACCCCTCCACTTT. Its translation: CASTPRERGSYNSPLHF.

The rearrangement joins TRBV6-1 to TRBJ1-2; 10 nucleotides align to TRBD1. The CDR3 runs to 14 residues. Unmatched junction bases numbered 3, after V lost 3 bases and J lost 5 bases. Germline values: CDR1 MNHNS, CDR2 SASEGT. Here the CDR3 DNA reads TGTGCCAGCAGTGAGACGGGACAGGGGTATGGCTACACCTTC. Protein: CASSETGQGYGYTF.

V is TRBV9 and J is TRBJ1-1; TRBD1 agrees at 7 bases. The length of the CDR3 is 14 residues. CDR1 SGDLS and CDR2 YYNGEE come from the germline V gene. Trimming cost V 5 bases and J 0 bases; bases outside gene matches: 4. CDR3 sequence: CASSRTGLNTEAFF. The CDR3 nucleotides read TGTGCCAGCAGTCGGACAGGCCTGAACACTGAAGCTTTCTTT.

This chain connects TRBV11-2 to TRBJ2-6; the match to TRBD1 covers 7 bases. The germline V gene encodes CDR1 SGHAT and CDR2 FQNNGV. Trimming cost V 4 bases and J 0 bases; bases outside gene matches: 12. This CDR3 has 19 amino acids. The CDR3 loop reads CASSSSPGQIFSGANVLTF. The CDR3 DNA is TGTGCCAGCAGCTCATCCCCGGGACAGATATTCTCTGGGGCCAACGTCCTGACTTTC.

This clone was counted a few times. This rearrangement joins TRBV7-6 to TRBJ2-7; TRBD1 aligns across 11 bases. The CDR3 consists of 14 residues. Germline CDR1 SGHVS, CDR2 FNYEAQ. Germline trimming cut 4 bases from V and 6 bases from J; bases unmatched to any gene: 5. CDR3 bases: TGTGCCAGCAGCTCAAGGACAGGGGGCACCGAGCAGTACTTC. Protein: CASSSRTGGTEQYF.

V usage is TRBV9 and J usage is TRBJ2-1; D may be TRBD1 (5 bases). The V end lost 3 bases, the J end lost 8 bases, and 15 bases lay between the germline ends. Germline assignment: CDR1 SGDLS and CDR2 YYNGEE. The CDR3 runs 14 residues. The CDR3 DNA follows: TGTGCCAGCAGCGACCAGGGTGCCCATGATGAGCAGTTCTTC. This translates into CASSDQGAHDEQFF.

This chain links TRBV2 with TRBJ1-6; D uncertain. This CDR3 comprises 11 residues. V gave up 6 bases and J gave up 10 bases, with 7 bases separating them. Germline CDR1 and CDR2: SNHLY and FYNNEI. CDR3 nucleotide sequence: TGTGCCAGCAGCGATCTATCACCCCTCCACTTT. The encoded protein is CASSDLSPLHF.

The chain recombines TRBV7-9 with TRBJ2-3; no reliable D call. Germline assignment: CDR1 SEHNR and CDR2 FQNEAQ (reference sequence). This CDR3 contains 13 residues. V lost 3 bases and J lost 7, with 11 bases in between. CDR3 coding DNA: TGTGCCAGCAGCTTCCCTGAACCTAATACGCAGTATTTT. Translating gives CASSFPEPNTQYF.

The chain recombines TRBV29-1 with TRBJ2-1; possible D gene TRBD1, 5 bases. Germline V CDR1 and CDR2: SQVTM, ANQGSEA. This CDR3 is 14 amino acids long. V was clipped by 4 bases and J by 0 bases, with 10 bases between them. The CDR3 coding sequence is TGCAGCGTTGTAAAACAGGACTCCTACAATGAGCAGTTCTTC. Translation gives CSVVKQDSYNEQFF.

This rearrangement joins TRBV5-1 to TRBJ2-5; 7 bases are shared with TRBD1. The CDR3 runs 15 residues. V lost 5 bases and J lost 2; bases outside the gene matches: 9. CDR1 and CDR2 (germline): SGHRS, YFSETQ. The CDR3 coding sequence is TGCGCCAGCAGGGACCAGGGACAGCTACAAGAGACCCAGTACTTC. Translation gives CASRDQGQLQETQYF. Full variable domain (missing parts from reference TRBV5-1 and TRBJ2-5): KAGVTQTPRYLIKTRGQQVTLSCSPISGHRSVSWYQQTPGQGLQFLFEYFSETQRNKGNFPGRFSGRQFSNSRSEMNVSTLELGDSALYLCASRDQGQLQETQYFGPGTRLLVL.

This chain connects TRBV7-9 to TRBJ2-1; 9 positions agree with TRBD2. CDR3 length equals 13 residues. V lost 6 bases and J lost 4; bases outside the gene matches: 1. The germline V gene encodes CDR1 SEHNR and CDR2 FQNEAQ (reference sequence). The CDR3 protein is CASRTSGYNEQFF. The CDR3 region has the DNA TGTGCCAGCAGGACTAGCGGTTACAATGAGCAGTTCTTC.

CDR3 sequence reads: CASSFNRGRRGTDTQYF. The CDR3, as DNA: TGTGCCAGCAGTTTCAACAGGGGGCGCCGAGGCACAGATACGCAGTATTTT. The chain combines TRBV28 with TRBJ2-3; 9 bases match TRBD1. Per germline, CDR1 MDHEN and CDR2 SYDVKM. V shed 3 bases, J shed 1 base, and the junction held 8 bases outside the gene matches. The CDR3 runs 17 residues.

In its sample, this clone was seen a few times. CDR3 sequence: CASRPPGVGEAFF. CDR3 coding DNA: TGTGCCAGCAGACCCCCGGGAGTCGGCGAAGCTTTCTTT. The chain joins TRBV27 to TRBJ1-1; no definite D call. V lost 6 bases and J 8 bases, leaving 16 bases between the germline ends. CDR3 length equals 13 residues. The germline V gene encodes CDR1 MNHEY and CDR2 SMNVEV (reference sequence).

V is TRBV28 and J is TRBJ2-3; 10 nucleotides line up with TRBD2. V lost 4 bases to trimming and J lost 0 bases; unmatched junction nucleotides: 10. Germline V gene data show CDR1 as MDHEN and CDR2 as SYDVKM. CDR3 length equals 18 residues. CDR3 DNA: TGTGCCAGCAGTTCCGCATGGACTAGCGGTACCAGCACAGATACGCAGTATTTT. This gives the protein CASSSAWTSGTSTDTQYF.

The J gene is TRBJ2-5, the V gene TRBV27; 14 bases align to TRBD2. J gave up 5 bases and V 5 bases, and 7 bases lay outside the gene matches. Germline lookup yields CDR1 MNHEY and CDR2 SMNVEV (reference sequence). The CDR3 extends over 16 amino acids. CDR3 amino acids: CASSPGTSGSGETQYF. The CDR3 nucleotides read TGTGCCAGCAGTCCCGGGACTAGCGGGAGTGGGGAGACCCAGTACTTC.

The chain recombines TRBV7-9 with TRBJ1-5, with D hard to call. This CDR3 is built from 17 residues. The V end lost 5 bases, the J end lost 0 bases, and 17 bases lay between the germline ends. Per germline, CDR1 SEHNR and CDR2 FQNEAQ (reference sequence). The chain's CDR3 is CASSTGPQSDSNQPQHF. CDR3 sequence (DNA): TGTGCCAGCAGCACCGGCCCCCAGAGCGATAGCAATCAGCCCCAGCATTTT.

This clone was recorded a few times. The chain recombines TRBV5-4 with TRBJ2-3, with 8 bases identical to TRBD2. The CDR3 totals 17 residues. J lost 2 bases, V lost 4 bases, and 12 bases had no gene match. CDR1 and CDR2 from the germline V gene are SGHNT and YYREEE (reference sequence). As DNA, the CDR3 is TGTGCCAGCAGCCCCGGTGATAGCGGGGTTAACACAGATACGCAGTATTTT. It codes for CASSPGDSGVNTDTQYF. The variable domain in full, completed from reference TRBV5-4 and TRBJ2-3, reads ETGVTQSPTHLIKTRGQQVTLRCSSQSGHNTVSWYQQALGQGPQFIFQYYREEENGRGNFPPRFSGLQFPNYSSELNVNALELDDSALYLCASSPGDSGVNTDTQYFGPGTRLTVL.

V gene TRBV6-5 combines with J gene TRBJ2-7; 9 nucleotides match TRBD1. Trimming at V came to 11 bases and at J to 5 bases, leaving 10 bases not matched to a gene. This CDR3 is 13 amino acids long. Germline-derived CDR1 and CDR2 are MNHEY and SVGAGI. The CDR3 DNA is TGTGCCGGCCAGGACAGGGGCGAGAACGAGCAGTACTTC. It translates to CAGQDRGENEQYF.